This entry concerns a single T cell receptor beta chain. Its antigen is unidentified. The sample originates from a study of shared clonotypes between healthy human individuals. Every contributor of samples was a Caucasian grown-up residing in Nashville, Tennessee. Clones were sequenced by immunoSEQ multiplex PCR, and TCRdb holds only the in-frame ones, with some missing. The sample contains around 510,000 clones, 90% to 97% of which appear only once. J gave up 0 bases and V 3 bases, and 5 bases lay outside the gene matches. The germline CDR1 and CDR2 sequences are WNHNN and SYGVQD (reference sequence). The CDR3 runs 17 residues. Study-wide results and limits: Sequencing depth was predicted to influence how clonotypes are shared among donors. Non-shared clonotypes displayed generation probabilities falling below those of clonotypes present in all four donors. Large depth notwithstanding, sorted-subset sequencing proved incomplete by rarefaction.

The chain uses TRBV10-1 and TRBJ2-3, with 11 bases that match TRBD2. The TCR was taken from a young woman in good health. The sequenced material came from naive CD4+ T cells sorted from blood. Subset here: CD45RA+ positively selected. The CDR3 here is CASSDTGTSGSTDTQYF. The CDR3 DNA reads as TGCGCCAGCAGTGACACCGGGACTAGCGGTAGCACAGATACGCAGTATTTT.